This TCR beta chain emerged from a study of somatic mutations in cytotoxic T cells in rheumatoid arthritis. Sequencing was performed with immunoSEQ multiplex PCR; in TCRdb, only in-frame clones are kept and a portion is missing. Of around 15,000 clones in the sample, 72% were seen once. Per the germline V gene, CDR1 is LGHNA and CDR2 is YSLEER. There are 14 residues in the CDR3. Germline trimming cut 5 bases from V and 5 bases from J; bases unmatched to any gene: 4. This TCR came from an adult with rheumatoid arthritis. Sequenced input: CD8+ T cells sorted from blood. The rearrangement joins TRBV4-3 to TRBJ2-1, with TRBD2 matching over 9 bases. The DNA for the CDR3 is TGCGCCAGCAGCTTTAGCGGGGGCCACAATGAGCAGTTCTTC. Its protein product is CASSFSGGHNEQFF.